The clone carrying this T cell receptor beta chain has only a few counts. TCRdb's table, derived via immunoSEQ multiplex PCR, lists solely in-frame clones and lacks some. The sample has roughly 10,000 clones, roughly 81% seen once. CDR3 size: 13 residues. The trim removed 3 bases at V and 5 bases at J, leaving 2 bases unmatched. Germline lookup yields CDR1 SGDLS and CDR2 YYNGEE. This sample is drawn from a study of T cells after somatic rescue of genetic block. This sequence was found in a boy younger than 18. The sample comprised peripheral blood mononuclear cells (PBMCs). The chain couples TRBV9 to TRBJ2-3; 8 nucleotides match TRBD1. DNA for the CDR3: TGTGCCAGCAGCGCGACAGGGGTAGATACGCAGTATTTT. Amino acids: CASSATGVDTQYF.